Listed below are T cell receptor beta chains from one sample, sequenced in a study of cytomegalovirus exposure and HLA in healthy donors. Only in-frame clones appear in the TCRdb table, and some are missing; sequencing was by immunoSEQ multiplex PCR. Among 100,000 to 150,000 clones, over 6.5% were seen once, and the ten largest hold 6% to 7.5%. Specimen: PBMCs. All receptors derive from a woman in her thirties or forties in good health and CMV-seropositive. The conserved cysteine and the conserved F or W are not part of the CDR3 here. D genes are given only for firm matches.

j_gene	v_gene	d_gene	CDR3aa
TRBJ2-7	TRBV19	TRBD1	ASSVFSGTGVYEQY
TRBJ1-1	TRBV6-1	NA	ASSEGGRPLAF
TRBJ1-1	TRBV19	NA	ASSSWGGNTEAF
TRBJ2-7	TRBV9	TRBD1	ASSFRDRGHYEQY
TRBJ1-4	TRBV19	TRBD1	ASSTDRGEKLF
TRBJ2-5	TRBV7-8	NA	ASSLRTQKETQY
TRBJ2-7	TRBV19	TRBD2	ASTRAGTGEQY
TRBJ2-7	TRBV7-9	TRBD1	ASSLTGEDYEQY
TRBJ1-2	TRBV6-1	NA	ASSNREYGYT
TRBJ2-7	TRBV29-1	TRBD1	SVEQQGISYEQY
TRBJ2-1	TRBV30	TRBD2	AWKWRGIYNEQF
TRBJ1-5	TRBV6-1	NA	ASSGKQGRQPQH
TRBJ2-3	TRBV7-7	NA	ASSLDEAQKTQY
TRBJ1-5	TRBV19	TRBD1	ASSIERTGQRTPQH
TRBJ1-2	TRBV19	TRBD1	ASSPRTGYYGYT
TRBJ2-7	TRBV13	TRBD2	ASSLFGGKTYEQY
TRBJ1-4	TRBV19	TRBD1	ASSISIPDRGGEKLF
TRBJ1-2	TRBV25-1	TRBD1	ASSRLQGNNYGYT
TRBJ1-6	TRBV25-1	NA	ASSDRGSSYNSPLH
TRBJ1-4	TRBV5-1	NA	ASSLARTRAPNEKLF
TRBJ2-7	TRBV30	TRBD1	AWSSTTGFSGQY
TRBJ2-1	TRBV7-7	TRBD2	ASSLGGGAMEQF
TRBJ1-1	TRBV5-1	TRBD1	ASSLAPGQGRDF
TRBJ2-5	TRBV2	TRBD1	ASSEAASSGGETQY
TRBJ2-3	TRBV5-1	NA	ASKGTNGTTTDTQY
TRBJ1-5	TRBV6-5	NA	ASRPYRRPGGPQH
TRBJ1-6	TRBV30	TRBD1	AWNRDRGHSPLH
TRBJ2-1	TRBV18	TRBD1	ASSPWTGGNEQF
TRBJ1-6	TRBV5-1	TRBD1	ASSPGQGVGSPLH
TRBJ1-2	TRBV7-8	TRBD1	ASSLYPGQGDGYT